This TCR beta chain was obtained from a study of T-cell memory formation after mild COVID-19. About the study: For the most part, TCR clusters were specific to one donor.

This clonotype was detected only a few times. Amplification by 5'RACE using constant-segment primers produced TCR alpha and TCR beta cDNA libraries that carried sample barcodes and UMIs. TCRdb reanalysed the 5' RACE reads using MiXCR and keeps one entry per CDR3 protein. The sample includes just over 60,000 distinct CDR3 sequences, around 10% of them seen just once. The V gene end was trimmed by 3 bases and the J gene end by 2 bases; junction bases not matched to a gene: 13. CDR1 is DFQATT and CDR2 is SNEGSKA in the germline V gene (reference sequence). The CDR3 covers 17 residues. This chain uses TRBV20-1 with TRBJ2-3; 8 nucleotides align to TRBD2. Sequenced sample: PBMCs or a T cell subset sorted from them (not recorded which). This clonotype was sampled from a man aged 18 to 29 who had mild COVID-19 (a few samples of this study predate the infection). Cell type and time point are not known. CDR3 protein: CSARGPLSGGLTDTQYF. The CDR3 region has the DNA TGCAGTGCTAGGGGTCCTCTAAGCGGGGGCCTCACAGATACGCAGTATTTT.